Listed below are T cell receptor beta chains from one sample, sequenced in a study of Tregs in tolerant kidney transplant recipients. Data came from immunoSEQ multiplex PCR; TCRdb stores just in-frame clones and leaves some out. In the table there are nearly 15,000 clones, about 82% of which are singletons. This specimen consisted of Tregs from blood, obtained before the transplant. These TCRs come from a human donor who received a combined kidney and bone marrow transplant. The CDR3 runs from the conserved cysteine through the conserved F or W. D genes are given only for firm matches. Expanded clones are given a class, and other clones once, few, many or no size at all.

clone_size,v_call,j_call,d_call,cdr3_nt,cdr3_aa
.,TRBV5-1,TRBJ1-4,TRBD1,TGCGCCAGCAGCTTCGGACAGGGGTATGAAAAACTGTTTTTT,CASSFGQGYEKLFF
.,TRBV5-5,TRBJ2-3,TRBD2,TGTGCCAGCATGTGGGGAGGGACTAGCACAGATACGCAGTATTTT,CASMWGGTSTDTQYF
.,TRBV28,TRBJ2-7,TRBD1,TGTGCCAGCAGTTTCCCCCGACAGGGTTCCACCGAGCAGTACTTC,CASSFPRQGSTEQYF
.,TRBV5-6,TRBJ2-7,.,TGTGCCAGCAGCTTGGCTTACACCACCTACGAGCAGTACTTC,CASSLAYTTYEQYF
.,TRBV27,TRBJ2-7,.,TGTGCCAGCAGTTTATCGGCCCGCACCGAGCAGTACTTC,CASSLSARTEQYF
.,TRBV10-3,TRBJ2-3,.,TGTGCCATCAGTGAGTCGAACAGAGCAGATACGCAGTATTTT,CAISESNRADTQYF
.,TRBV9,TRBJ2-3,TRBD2,TGTGCCAGCAGCGTAGGGTTAGCGGGGGGGCCTGGCACAGATACGCAGTATTTT,CASSVGLAGGPGTDTQYF
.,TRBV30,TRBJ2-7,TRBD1,TGTGCCTGGAGTAGAGGGGGCAGGGACGAGCAGTACTTC,CAWSRGGRDEQYF
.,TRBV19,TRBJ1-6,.,TGTGCCAGCGGCGCCGCGGGCTGGAATTCACCCCTCCACTTT,CASGAAGWNSPLHF
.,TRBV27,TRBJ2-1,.,TGTGCCAGCACCAAAAGCGGGTACAATGAGCAGTTCTTC,CASTKSGYNEQFF
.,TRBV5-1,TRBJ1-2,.,TGCGCCAGCAGCGGGGCAGGGGTCTCTGTTGGAGGCTACACCTTC,CASSGAGVSVGGYTF
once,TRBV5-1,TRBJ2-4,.,TGCGCCAGCAGCCCCCGGGGAAACATTCAGTACTTC,CASSPRGNIQYF
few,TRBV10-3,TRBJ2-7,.,TGTGCCATCAGTGGTGGGCCTATCACCTACGAGCAGTACTTC,CAISGGPITYEQYF
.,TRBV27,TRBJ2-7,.,TGTGCCAGCAGAGGGTATTGGCAGGGCCTAAACGAGCAGTACTTC,CASRGYWQGLNEQYF
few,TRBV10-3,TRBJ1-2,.,TGTGCCACCGAGGGAAAAGGGCGAAACTATGGCTACACCTTC,CATEGKGRNYGYTF
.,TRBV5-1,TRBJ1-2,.,TGCGCCAGCAGCCAGGACAGACAGGGCTACACCTTC,CASSQDRQGYTF
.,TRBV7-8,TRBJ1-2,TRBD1,TGTGCCAGCAGCTCTTATGCCGGGACAGCAACTAACTATGGCTACACCTTC,CASSSYAGTATNYGYTF
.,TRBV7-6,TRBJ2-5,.,TGTGCCAGCTCCAGGGGAGAGACCCAGTACTTC,CASSRGETQYF
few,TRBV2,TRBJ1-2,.,TGTGCCAGCAGCCCGGGGGGGGGCGCGGAAGGCTACACCTTC,CASSPGGGAEGYTF
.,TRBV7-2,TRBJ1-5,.,TGTGCCAGCAGCTCCCGGGGTCAGCCCCAGCATTTT,CASSSRGQPQHF
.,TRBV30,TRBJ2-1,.,TGTGCCTGGAGTATAGGAGGTCCGAATGAGCAGTTCTTC,CAWSIGGPNEQFF
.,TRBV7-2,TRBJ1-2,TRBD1,TGTGCCAGCAGCCGAGACCACAGGGGCCCAAACTATGGCTACACCTTC,CASSRDHRGPNYGYTF
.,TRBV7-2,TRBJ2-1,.,TGTGCCAGCAGCTTAAGCCAGGACACCTACAATGAGCAGTTCTTC,CASSLSQDTYNEQFF
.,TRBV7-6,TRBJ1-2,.,TGTGCCAGCAGCCCGAGATACAGGGACACTACGGATGGCTACACCTTC,CASSPRYRDTTDGYTF
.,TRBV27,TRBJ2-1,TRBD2,TGTGCCAGCAGTCCCCTTGGACTAGCCGGGGTCGATGAGCAGTTCTTC,CASSPLGLAGVDEQFF
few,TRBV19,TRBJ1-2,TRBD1,TGTGCCAGTAGTAACCGGGACAGGGTAGGCGGCTACACCTTC,CASSNRDRVGGYTF
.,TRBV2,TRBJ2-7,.,TGTGCCAGCAATGCACTCCGGGACACCCACGAGCAGTACTTC,CASNALRDTHEQYF